This T cell receptor beta chain emerged from a study of shared clonotypes between healthy human individuals. Findings of the study overall: Sorted-subset samples were not fully sequenced, rarefaction indicated.

Libraries were prepared by immunoSEQ multiplex PCR; TCRdb keeps only in-frame clonotypes and omits some of them. This sample has under 2,000,000 clones, with about 95% found just once. Comments on this clone: What it recognizes is unknown.

In the naive CD8 group, cells lacked CD45RO and were positively selected for CCR7, so terminally differentiated effector memory CD45RA+ cells were left out. Donors had no recently reported acute infections or vaccinations and were HIV-negative. Germline CDR1 and CDR2: MDHEN and SYDVKM. There are 15 residues in the CDR3. Losses at the gene ends were 3 bases for V and 7 bases for J; bases not matched to a gene: 7. This chain connects TRBV28 to TRBJ2-2; TRBD1 matches at 8 bases. The source is a man younger than 35 in good health. Specimen: naive CD8+ T cells sorted from blood. The CDR3 reads CASSFPGGEVGELFF. The DNA of the CDR3 is TGTGCCAGCAGTTTCCCAGGGGGCGAAGTCGGGGAGCTGTTTTTT.